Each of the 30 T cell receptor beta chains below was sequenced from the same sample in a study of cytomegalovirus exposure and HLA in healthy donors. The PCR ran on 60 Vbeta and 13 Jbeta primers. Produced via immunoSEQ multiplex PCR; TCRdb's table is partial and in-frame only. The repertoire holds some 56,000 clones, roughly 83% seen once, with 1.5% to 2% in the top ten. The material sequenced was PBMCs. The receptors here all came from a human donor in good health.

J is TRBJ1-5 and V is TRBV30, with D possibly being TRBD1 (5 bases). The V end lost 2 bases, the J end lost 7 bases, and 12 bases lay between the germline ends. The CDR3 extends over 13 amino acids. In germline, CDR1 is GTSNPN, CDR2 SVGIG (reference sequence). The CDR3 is CAWSSQQDQPQHF. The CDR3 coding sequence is TGTGCCTGGAGTAGCCAACAGGACCAGCCCCAGCATTTT. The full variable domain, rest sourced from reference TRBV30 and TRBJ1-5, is SQTIHQWPATLVQPVGSPLSLECTVEGTSNPNLYWYRQAAGRGLQLLFYSVGIGQISSEVPQNLSASRPQDRQFILSSKKLLLSDSGFYLCAWSSQQDQPQHFGDGTRLSIL.

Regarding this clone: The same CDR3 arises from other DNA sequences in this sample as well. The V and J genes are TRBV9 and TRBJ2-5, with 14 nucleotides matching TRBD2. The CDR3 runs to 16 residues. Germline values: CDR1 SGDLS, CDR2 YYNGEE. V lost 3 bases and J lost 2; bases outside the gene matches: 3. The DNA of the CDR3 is TGTGCCAGCAGCGCACGACTAGCGGGAGGGCAAGAGACCCAGTACTTC. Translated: CASSARLAGGQETQYF. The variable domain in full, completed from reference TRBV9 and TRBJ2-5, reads DSGVTQTPKHLITATGQRVTLRCSPRSGDLSVYWYQQSLDQGLQFLIQYYNGEERAKGNILERFSAQQFPDLHSELNLSSLELGDSALYFCASSARLAGGQETQYFGPGTRLLVL.

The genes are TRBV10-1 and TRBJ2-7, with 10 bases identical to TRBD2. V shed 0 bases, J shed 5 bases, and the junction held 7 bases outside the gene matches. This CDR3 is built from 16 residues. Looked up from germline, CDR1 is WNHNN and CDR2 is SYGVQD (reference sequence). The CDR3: CASSESGAGGNHEQYF. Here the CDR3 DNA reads TGCGCCAGCAGTGAGTCGGGAGCGGGAGGGAACCACGAGCAGTACTTC.

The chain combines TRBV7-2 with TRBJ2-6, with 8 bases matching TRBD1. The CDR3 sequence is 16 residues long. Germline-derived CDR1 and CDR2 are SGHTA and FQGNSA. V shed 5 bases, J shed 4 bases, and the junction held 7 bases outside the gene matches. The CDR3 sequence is CASSPQGASGANVLTF. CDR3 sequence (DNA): TGTGCCAGCAGCCCGCAGGGGGCGTCCGGGGCCAACGTCCTGACTTTC.

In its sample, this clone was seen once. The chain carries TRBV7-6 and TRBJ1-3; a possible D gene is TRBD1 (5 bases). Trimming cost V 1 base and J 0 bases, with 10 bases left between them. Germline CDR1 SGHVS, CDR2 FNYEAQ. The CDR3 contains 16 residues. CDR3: CASSLGDSTSGNTIYF. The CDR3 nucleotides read TGTGCCAGCAGCTTAGGGGACTCCACCTCTGGAAACACCATATATTTT.

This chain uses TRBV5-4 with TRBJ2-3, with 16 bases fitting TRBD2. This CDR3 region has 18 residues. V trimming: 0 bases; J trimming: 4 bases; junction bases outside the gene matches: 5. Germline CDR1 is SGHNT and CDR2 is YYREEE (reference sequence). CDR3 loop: CASSLVGTSGGAADTQYF. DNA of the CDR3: TGTGCCAGCAGCTTGGTCGGGACTAGCGGGGGGGCAGCAGATACGCAGTATTTT.

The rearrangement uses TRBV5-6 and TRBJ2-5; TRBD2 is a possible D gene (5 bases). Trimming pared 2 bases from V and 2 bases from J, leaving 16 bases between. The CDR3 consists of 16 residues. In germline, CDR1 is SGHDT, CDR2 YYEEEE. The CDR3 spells CASSFLGFGDQETQYF. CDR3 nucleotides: TGTGCCAGCAGCTTCCTCGGGTTCGGGGATCAAGAGACCCAGTACTTC. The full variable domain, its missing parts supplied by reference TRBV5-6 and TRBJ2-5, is DAGVTQSPTHLIKTRGQQVTLRCSPKSGHDTVSWYQQALGQGPQFIFQYYEEEERQRGNFPDRFSGHQFPNYSSELNVNALLLGDSALYLCASSFLGFGDQETQYFGPGTRLLVL.

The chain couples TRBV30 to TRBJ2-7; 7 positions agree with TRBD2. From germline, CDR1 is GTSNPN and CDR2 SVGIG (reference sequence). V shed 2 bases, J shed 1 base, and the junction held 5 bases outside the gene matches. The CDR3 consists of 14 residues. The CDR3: CAWSPGGGSYEQYF. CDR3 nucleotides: TGTGCCTGGAGTCCGGGGGGTGGGTCCTACGAGCAGTACTTC.

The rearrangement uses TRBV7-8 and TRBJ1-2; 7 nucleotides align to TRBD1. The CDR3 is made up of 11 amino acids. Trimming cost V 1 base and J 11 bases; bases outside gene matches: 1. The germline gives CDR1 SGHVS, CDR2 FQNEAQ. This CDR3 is CASSLGRGYTF. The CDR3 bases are TGTGCCAGCAGCTTAGGCAGGGGGTACACCTTC. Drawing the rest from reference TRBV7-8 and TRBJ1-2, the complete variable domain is GAGVSQSPRYKVAKRGQDVALRCDPISGHVSLFWYQQALGQGPEFLTYFQNEAQLDKSGLPSDRFFAERPEGSVSTLKIQRTQQEDSAVYLCASSLGRGYTFGSGTRLTVV.

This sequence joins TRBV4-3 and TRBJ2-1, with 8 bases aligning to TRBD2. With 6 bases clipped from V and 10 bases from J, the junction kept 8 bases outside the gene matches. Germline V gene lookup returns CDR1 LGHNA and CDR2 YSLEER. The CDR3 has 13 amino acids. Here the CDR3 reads CASSGTRNGEQFF. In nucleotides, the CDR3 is TGCGCCAGCAGTGGGACTAGGAACGGGGAGCAGTTCTTC.

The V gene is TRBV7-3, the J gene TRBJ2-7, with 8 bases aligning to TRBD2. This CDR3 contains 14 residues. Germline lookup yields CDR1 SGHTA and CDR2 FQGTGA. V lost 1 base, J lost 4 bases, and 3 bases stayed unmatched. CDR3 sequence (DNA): TGTGCCAGCAGCTTAAAACGGGAGGGGTACGAGCAGTACTTC. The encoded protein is CASSLKREGYEQYF.

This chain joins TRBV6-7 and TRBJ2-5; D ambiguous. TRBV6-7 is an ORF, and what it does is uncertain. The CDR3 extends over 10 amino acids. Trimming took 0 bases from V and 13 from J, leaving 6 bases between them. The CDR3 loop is CASSYSFWYF. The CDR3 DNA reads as TGTGCCAGCAGTTACTCCTTCTGGTACTTC.

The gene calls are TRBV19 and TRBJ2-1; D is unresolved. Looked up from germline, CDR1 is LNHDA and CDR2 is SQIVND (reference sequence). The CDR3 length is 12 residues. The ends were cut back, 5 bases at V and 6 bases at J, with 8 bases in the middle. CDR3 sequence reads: CASSSRFNEQFF. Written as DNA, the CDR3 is TGTGCCAGTAGTTCGAGGTTCAATGAGCAGTTCTTC.

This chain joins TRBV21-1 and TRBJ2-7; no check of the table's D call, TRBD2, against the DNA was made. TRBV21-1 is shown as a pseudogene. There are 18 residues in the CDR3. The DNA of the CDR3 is TGTGCCAGCAGCAAAGCAGTTGTGGTCTCCCACGGGACCTACGAGCAGTACTTC. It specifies CASSKAVVVSHGTYEQYF.

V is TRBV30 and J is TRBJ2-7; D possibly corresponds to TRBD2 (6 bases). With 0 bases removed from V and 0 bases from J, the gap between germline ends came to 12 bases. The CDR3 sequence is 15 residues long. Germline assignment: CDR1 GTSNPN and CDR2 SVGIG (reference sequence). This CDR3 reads CAWSVVPGLSYEQYF. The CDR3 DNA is TGTGCCTGGAGTGTAGTTCCGGGACTCTCCTACGAGCAGTACTTC.

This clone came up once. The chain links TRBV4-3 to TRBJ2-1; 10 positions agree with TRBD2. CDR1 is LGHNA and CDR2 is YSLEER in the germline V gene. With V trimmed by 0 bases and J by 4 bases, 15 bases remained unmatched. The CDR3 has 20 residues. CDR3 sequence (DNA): TGCGCCAGCAGCCAAGACACTTTGGGGGTAGCGGGAGGAGGATACAATGAGCAGTTCTTC. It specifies CASSQDTLGVAGGGYNEQFF.

This chain's CDR3 is CASKLYGGATDTQYF. The CDR3 DNA sequence: TGCGCCAGCAAGTTGTACGGGGGGGCCACAGATACGCAGTATTTT. The V and J genes are TRBV5-1 and TRBJ2-3; 8 bases match TRBD2. CDR1 SGHRS and CDR2 YFSETQ come from the germline V gene. This CDR3 contains 15 residues. With V trimmed by 6 bases and J by 2 bases, 8 bases remained unmatched. The full variable domain, in which reference TRBV5-1 and TRBJ2-3 provide the parts outside the CDR3, is KAGVTQTPRYLIKTRGQQVTLSCSPISGHRSVSWYQQTPGQGLQFLFEYFSETQRNKGNFPGRFSGRQFSNSRSEMNVSTLELGDSALYLCASKLYGGATDTQYFGPGTRLTVL.

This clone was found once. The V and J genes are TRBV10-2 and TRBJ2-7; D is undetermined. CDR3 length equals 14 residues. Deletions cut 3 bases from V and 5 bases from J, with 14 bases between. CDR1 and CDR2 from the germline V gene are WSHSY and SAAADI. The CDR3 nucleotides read TGCGCCAGCAGTGACGGCGATAGCAGTCACGAGCAGTACTTC. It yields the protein CASSDGDSSHEQYF.

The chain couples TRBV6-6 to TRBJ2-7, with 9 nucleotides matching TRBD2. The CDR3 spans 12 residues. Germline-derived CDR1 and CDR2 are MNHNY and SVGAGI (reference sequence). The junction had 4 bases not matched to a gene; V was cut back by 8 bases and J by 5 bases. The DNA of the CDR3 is TGTGCCAGCCGCGGGAGGGCCAACGAGCAGTACTTC. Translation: CASRGRANEQYF.

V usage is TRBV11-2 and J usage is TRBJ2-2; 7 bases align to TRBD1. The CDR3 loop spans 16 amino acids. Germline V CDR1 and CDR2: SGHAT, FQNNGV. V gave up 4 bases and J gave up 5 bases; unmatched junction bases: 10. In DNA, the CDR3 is TGTGCCAGCAGCTGGAGCTCGGGCAGGGGGACCGGGGAGCTGTTTTTT. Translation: CASSWSSGRGTGELFF.

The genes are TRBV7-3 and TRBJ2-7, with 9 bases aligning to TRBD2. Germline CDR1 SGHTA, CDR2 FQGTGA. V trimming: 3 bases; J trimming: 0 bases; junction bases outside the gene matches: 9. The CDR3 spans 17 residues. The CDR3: CASSFPTSGKSSYEQYF. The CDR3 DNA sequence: TGTGCCAGCAGCTTCCCGACTAGCGGAAAGAGCTCCTACGAGCAGTACTTC.

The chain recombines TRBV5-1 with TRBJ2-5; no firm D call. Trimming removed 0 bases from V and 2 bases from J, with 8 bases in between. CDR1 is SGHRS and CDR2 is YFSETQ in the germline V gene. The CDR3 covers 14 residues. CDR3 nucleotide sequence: TGCGCCAGCAGCTTGGGTGCTCAGCAAGAGACCCAGTACTTC. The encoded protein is CASSLGAQQETQYF.

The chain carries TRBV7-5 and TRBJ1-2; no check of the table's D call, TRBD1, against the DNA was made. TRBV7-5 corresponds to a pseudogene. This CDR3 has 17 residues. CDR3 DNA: TGTTCCAGAAGCTTAACCAGCCAGGGGGCTCTCGACTATGGCTACACCTTC. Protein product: CSRSLTSQGALDYGYTF.

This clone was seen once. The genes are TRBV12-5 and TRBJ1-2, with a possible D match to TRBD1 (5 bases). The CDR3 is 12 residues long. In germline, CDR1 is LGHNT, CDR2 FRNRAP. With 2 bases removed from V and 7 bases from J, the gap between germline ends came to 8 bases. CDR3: CASGLSGGGYTF. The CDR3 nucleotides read TGTGCTAGTGGTTTGTCGGGGGGTGGCTACACCTTC.

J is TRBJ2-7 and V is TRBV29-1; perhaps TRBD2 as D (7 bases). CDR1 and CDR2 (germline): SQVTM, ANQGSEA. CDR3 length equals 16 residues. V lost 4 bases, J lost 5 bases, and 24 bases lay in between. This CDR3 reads CSVAPLSPRGLDEQYF. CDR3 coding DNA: TGCAGCGTTGCCCCCCTCTCCCCGCGGGGGCTCGACGAGCAGTACTTC.

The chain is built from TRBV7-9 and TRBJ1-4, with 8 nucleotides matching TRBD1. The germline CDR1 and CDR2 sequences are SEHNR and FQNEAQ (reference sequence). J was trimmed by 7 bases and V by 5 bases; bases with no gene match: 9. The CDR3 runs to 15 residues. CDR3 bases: TGTGCCAGCAGCGGATGGACAGGGAAGGGTGAAAAACTGTTTTTT. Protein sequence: CASSGWTGKGEKLFF.

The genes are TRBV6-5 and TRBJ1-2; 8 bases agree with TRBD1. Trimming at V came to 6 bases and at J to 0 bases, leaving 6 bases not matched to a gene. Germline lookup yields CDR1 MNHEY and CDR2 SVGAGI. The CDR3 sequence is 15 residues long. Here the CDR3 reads CASSRQGLANYGYTF. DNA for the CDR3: TGTGCCAGCAGCCGACAGGGGCTAGCTAACTATGGCTACACCTTC.

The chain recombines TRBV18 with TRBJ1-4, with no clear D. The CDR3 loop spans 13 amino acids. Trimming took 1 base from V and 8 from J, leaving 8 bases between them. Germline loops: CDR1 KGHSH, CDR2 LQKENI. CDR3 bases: TGTGCCAGCTCACCACGGGCCAGGGAAAAACTGTTTTTT. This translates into CASSPRAREKLFF.

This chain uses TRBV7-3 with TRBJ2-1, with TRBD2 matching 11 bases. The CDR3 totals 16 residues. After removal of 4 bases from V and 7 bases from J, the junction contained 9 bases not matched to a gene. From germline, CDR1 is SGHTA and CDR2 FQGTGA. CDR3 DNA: TGTGCCAGCAGCTCGACAATAGCGGGGGGGCAGAATGAGCAGTTCTTC. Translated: CASSSTIAGGQNEQFF.

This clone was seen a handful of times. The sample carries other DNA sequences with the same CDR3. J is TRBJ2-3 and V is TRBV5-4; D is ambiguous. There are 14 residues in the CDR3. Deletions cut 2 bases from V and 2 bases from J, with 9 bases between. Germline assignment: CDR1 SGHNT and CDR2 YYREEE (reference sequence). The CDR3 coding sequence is TGTGCCAGCAGCTTCGTTAGTTTCACAGATACGCAGTATTTT. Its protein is CASSFVSFTDTQYF.